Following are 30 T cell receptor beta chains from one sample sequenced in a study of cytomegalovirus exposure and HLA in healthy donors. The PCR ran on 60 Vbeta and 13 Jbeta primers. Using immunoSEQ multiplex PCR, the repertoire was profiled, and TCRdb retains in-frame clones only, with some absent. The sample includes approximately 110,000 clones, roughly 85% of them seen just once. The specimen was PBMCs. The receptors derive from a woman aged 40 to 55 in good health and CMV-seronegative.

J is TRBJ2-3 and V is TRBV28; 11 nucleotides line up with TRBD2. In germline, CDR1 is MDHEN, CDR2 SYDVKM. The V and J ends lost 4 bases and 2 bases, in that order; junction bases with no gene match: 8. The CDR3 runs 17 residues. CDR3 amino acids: CASSSTGLAGLTDTQYF. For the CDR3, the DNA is TGTGCCAGCAGTTCGACCGGACTAGCGGGCCTCACAGATACGCAGTATTTT.

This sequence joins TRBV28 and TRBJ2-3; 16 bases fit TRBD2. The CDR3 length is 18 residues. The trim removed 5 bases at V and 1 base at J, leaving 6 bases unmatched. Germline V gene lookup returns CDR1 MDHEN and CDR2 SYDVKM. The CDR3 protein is CASSIGTSGGARTDTQYF. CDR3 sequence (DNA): TGTGCCAGCAGTATCGGGACTAGCGGGGGGGCCCGCACAGATACGCAGTATTTT.

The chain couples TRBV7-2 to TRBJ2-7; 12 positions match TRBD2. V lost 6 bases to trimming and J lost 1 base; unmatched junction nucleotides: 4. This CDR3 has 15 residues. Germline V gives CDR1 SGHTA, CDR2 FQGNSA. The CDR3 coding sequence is TGTGCCAGCAGGCTACTAGCGGGGGGATCCTACGAGCAGTACTTC. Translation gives CASRLLAGGSYEQYF.

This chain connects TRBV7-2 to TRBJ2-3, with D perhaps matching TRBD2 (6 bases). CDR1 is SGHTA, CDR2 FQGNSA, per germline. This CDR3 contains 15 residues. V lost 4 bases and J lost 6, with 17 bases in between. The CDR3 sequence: CASSSDLAGRDTQYF. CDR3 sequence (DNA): TGTGCCAGCAGCTCCGACTTGGCAGGGAGGGATACGCAGTATTTT.

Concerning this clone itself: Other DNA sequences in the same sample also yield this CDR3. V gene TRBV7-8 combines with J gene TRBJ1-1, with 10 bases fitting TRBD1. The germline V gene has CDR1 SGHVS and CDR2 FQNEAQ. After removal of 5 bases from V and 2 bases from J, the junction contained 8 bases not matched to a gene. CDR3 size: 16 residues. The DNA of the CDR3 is TGTGCCAGCAGCCTAAGGGACAGGGGATCAAACACTGAAGCTTTCTTT. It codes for CASSLRDRGSNTEAFF.

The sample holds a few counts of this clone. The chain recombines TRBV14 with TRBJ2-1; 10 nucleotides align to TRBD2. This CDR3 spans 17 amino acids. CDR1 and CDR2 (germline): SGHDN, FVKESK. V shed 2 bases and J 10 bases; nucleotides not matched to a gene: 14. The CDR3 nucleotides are TGTGCCAGCAGCCAACCTTTCAGCGGGGGGGCCTTAGGAGAGCAGTTCTTC. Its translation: CASSQPFSGGALGEQFF.

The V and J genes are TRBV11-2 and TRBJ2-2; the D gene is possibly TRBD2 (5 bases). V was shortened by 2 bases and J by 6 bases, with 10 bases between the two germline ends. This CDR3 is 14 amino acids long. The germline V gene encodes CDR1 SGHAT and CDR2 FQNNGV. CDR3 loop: CASSLRLRAGELFF. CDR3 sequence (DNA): TGTGCCAGCAGCTTACGACTACGGGCCGGGGAGCTGTTTTTT. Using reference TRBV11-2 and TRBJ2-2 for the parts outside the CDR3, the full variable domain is EAGVAQSPRYKIIEKRQSVAFWCNPISGHATLYWYQQILGQGPKLLIQFQNNGVVDDSQLPKDRFSAERLKGVDSTLKIQPAKLEDSAVYLCASSLRLRAGELFFGEGSRLTVL.

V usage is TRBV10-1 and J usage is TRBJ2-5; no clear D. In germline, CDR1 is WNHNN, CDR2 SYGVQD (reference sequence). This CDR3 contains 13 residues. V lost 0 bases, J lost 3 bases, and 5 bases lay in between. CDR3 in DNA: TGCGCCAGCAGTGAGTCCTCCGAAGAGACCCAGTACTTC. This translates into CASSESSEETQYF.

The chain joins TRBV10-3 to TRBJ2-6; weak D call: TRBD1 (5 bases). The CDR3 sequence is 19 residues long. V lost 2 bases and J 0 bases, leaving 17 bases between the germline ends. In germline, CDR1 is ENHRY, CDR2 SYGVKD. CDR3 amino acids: CAISEVAGYTSSGANVLTF. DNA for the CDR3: TGTGCCATCAGTGAGGTGGCAGGGTATACAAGCTCTGGGGCCAACGTCCTGACTTTC.

In DNA form, the CDR3 reads TGCAGCGTTGACGGGACAGGGGTGTATTACTATGGCTACACCTTC. It translates to CSVDGTGVYYYGYTF. This chain connects TRBV29-1 to TRBJ1-2; TRBD1 agrees at 10 bases. The CDR3 covers 15 residues. Germline V lookup: CDR1 SQVTM, CDR2 ANQGSEA. The trim removed 3 bases at V and 3 bases at J, leaving 7 bases unmatched.

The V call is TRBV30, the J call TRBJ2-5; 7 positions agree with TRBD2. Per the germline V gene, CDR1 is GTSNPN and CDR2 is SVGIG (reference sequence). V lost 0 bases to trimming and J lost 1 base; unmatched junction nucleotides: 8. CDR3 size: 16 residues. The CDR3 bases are TGTGCCTGGAGTGTACACGGGAGGAACCCCCAAGAGACCCAGTACTTC. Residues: CAWSVHGRNPQETQYF. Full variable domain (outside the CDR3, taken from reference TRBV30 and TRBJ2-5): SQTIHQWPATLVQPVGSPLSLECTVEGTSNPNLYWYRQAAGRGLQLLFYSVGIGQISSEVPQNLSASRPQDRQFILSSKKLLLSDSGFYLCAWSVHGRNPQETQYFGPGTRLLVL.

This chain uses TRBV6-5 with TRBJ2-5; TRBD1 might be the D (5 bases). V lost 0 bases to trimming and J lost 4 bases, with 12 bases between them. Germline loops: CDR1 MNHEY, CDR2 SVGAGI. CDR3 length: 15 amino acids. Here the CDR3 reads CASSYSPGSGETQYF. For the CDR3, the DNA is TGTGCCAGCAGTTACTCTCCAGGGTCAGGAGAGACCCAGTACTTC.

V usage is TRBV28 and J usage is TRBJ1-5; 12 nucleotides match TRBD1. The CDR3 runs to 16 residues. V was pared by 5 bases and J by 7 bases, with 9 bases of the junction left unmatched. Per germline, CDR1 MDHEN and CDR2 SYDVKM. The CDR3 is CASSPEGQGAGQPQHF. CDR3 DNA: TGTGCCAGCAGTCCCGAGGGACAGGGGGCTGGGCAGCCCCAGCATTTT. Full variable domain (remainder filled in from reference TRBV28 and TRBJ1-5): DVKVTQSSRYLVKRTGEKVFLECVQDMDHENMFWYRQDPGLGLRLIYFSYDVKMKEKGDIPEGYSVSREKKERFSLILESASTNQTSMYLCASSPEGQGAGQPQHFGDGTRLSIL.

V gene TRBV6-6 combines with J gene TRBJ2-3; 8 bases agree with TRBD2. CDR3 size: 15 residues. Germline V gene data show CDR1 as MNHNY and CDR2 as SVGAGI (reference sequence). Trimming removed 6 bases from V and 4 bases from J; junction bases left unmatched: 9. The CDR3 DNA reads TGTGCCAGCAGCGCTACTAGCGGCCTTCCAGATACGCAGTATTTT. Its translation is CASSATSGLPDTQYF.

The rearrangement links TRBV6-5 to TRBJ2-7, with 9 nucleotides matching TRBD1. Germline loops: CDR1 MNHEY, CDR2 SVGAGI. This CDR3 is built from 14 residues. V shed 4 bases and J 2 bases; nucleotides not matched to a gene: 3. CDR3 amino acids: CASSSDRGPYEQYF. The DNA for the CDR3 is TGTGCCAGCAGTTCGGACAGGGGCCCCTACGAGCAGTACTTC.

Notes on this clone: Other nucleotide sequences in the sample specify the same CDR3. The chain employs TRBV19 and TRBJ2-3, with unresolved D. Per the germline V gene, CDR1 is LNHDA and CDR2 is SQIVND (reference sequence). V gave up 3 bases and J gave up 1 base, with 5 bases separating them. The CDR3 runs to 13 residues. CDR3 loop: CASSIRGTDTQYF. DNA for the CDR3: TGTGCCAGTAGTATTCGGGGCACAGATACGCAGTATTTT.

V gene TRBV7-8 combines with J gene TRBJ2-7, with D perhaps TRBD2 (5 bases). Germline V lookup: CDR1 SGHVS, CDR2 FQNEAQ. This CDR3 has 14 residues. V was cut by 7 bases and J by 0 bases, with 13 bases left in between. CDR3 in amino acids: CASTPERVSYEQYF. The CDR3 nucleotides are TGTGCCAGCACCCCGGAGAGGGTCTCCTACGAGCAGTACTTC.

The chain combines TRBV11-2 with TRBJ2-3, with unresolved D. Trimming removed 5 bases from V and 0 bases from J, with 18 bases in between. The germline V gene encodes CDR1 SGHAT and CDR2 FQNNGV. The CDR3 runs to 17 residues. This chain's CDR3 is CASSPDGGELSTDTQYF. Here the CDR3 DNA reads TGTGCCAGCAGCCCAGATGGCGGCGAACTTAGCACAGATACGCAGTATTTT.

The CDR3 DNA sequence: TGTGCCTCTGCCGGGACTAGCGGGAGCCCCGGGTCCTACAATGAGCAGTTCTTC. The encoded protein is CASAGTSGSPGSYNEQFF. This chain links TRBV19 with TRBJ2-1, with 14 bases lining up with TRBD2. The CDR3 has 18 amino acids. Germline CDR1 and CDR2: LNHDA and SQIVND (reference sequence). V shed 11 bases and J 1 base; nucleotides not matched to a gene: 13. The variable domain in full, completed from reference TRBV19 and TRBJ2-1, reads DGGITQSPKYLFRKEGQNVTLSCEQNLNHDAMYWYRQDPGQGLRLIYYSQIVNDFQKGDIAEGYSVSREKKESFPLTVTSAQKNPTAFYLCASAGTSGSPGSYNEQFFGPGTRLTVL.

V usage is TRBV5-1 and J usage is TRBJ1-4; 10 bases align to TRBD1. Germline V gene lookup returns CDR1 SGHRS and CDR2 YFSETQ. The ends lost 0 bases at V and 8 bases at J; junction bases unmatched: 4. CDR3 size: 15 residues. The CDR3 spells CASSLAGTGVEKLFF. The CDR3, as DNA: TGCGCCAGCAGCTTGGCCGGGACAGGGGTCGAAAAACTGTTTTTT.

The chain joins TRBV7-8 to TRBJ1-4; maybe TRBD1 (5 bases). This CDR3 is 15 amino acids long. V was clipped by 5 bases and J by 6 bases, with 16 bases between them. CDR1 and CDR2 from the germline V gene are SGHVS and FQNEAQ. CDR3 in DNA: TGTGCCAGCAGCCCCGCAACGGGGGATTATGAAAAACTGTTTTTT. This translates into CASSPATGDYEKLFF.

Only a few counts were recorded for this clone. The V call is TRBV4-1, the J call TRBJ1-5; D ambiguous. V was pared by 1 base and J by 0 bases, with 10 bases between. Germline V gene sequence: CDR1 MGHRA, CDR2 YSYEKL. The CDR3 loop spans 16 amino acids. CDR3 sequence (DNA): TGCGCCAGCAGCCAAGGGGCTCCCCATAGCAATCAGCCCCAGCATTTT. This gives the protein CASSQGAPHSNQPQHF.

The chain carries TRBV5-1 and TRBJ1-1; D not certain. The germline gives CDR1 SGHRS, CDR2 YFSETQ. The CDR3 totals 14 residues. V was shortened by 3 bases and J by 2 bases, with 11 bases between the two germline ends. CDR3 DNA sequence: TGCGCCAGCAGCTACGAACTGGTCAACACTGAAGCTTTCTTT. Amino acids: CASSYELVNTEAFF. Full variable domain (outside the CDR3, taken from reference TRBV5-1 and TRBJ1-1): KAGVTQTPRYLIKTRGQQVTLSCSPISGHRSVSWYQQTPGQGLQFLFEYFSETQRNKGNFPGRFSGRQFSNSRSEMNVSTLELGDSALYLCASSYELVNTEAFFGQGTRLTVV.

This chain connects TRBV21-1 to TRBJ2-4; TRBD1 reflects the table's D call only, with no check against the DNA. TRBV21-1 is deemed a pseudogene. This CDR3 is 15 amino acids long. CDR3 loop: CASSKRQGAKNIQYF. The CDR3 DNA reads TGTGCCAGCAGCAAACGCCAGGGGGCCAAAAACATTCAGTACTTC.

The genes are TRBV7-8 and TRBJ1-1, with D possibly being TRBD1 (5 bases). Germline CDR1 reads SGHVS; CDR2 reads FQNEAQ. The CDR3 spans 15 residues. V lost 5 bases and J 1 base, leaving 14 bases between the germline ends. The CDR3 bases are TGTGCCAGCAGCCGTTTGGGGACTGGGAACACTGAAGCTTTCTTT. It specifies CASSRLGTGNTEAFF.

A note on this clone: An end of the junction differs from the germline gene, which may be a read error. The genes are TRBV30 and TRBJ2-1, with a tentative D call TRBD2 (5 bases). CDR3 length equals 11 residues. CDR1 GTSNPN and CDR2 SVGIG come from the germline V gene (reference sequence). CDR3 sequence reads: CAWSVLGRPVF. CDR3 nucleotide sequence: TGTGCCTGGAGTGTACTAGGGCGGCCGGTCTTC.

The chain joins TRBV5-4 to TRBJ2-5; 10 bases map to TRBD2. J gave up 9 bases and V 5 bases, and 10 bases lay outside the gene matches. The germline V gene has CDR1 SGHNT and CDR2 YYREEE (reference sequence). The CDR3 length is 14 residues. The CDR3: CASSTDLSGGAQYF. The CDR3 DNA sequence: TGTGCCAGCAGTACCGACTTAAGCGGGGGGGCCCAGTACTTC.

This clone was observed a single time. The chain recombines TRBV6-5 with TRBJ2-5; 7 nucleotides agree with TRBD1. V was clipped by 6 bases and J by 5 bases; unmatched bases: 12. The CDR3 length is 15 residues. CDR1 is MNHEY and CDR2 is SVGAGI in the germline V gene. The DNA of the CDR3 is TGTGCCAGCAGCCTTACGACAGGGAGATGGGAGACCCAGTACTTC. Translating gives CASSLTTGRWETQYF.

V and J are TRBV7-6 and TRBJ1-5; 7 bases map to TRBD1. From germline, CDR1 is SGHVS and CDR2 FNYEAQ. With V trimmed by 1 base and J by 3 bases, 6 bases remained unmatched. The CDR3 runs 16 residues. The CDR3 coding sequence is TGTGCCAGCAGCTTAGTCCCGGGACAGCTCAATCAGCCCCAGCATTTT. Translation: CASSLVPGQLNQPQHF.

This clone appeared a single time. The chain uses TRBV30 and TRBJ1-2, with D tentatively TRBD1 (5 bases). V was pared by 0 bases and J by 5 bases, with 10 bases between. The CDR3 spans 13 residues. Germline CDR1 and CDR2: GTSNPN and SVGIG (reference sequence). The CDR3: CAWSVLGQYGYTF. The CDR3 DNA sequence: TGTGCCTGGAGTGTATTGGGGCAGTATGGCTACACCTTC.